This T cell receptor beta chain came from a study of cytomegalovirus exposure and HLA in healthy donors. In regard to this clone: What it recognizes is unknown.

Overall study findings and caveats: 87-base-pair reads could not separate some V segments, including TRBV6-2 and TRBV6-3. Overall, around 150 TCR beta chains were annotated as cytomegalovirus-associated.

The PCR used 60 Vbeta and 13 Jbeta primers. Only in-frame clones appear in the TCRdb table, and some are missing; sequencing was by immunoSEQ multiplex PCR. The table has around 180,000 clones, about 65% seen once. CDR1 is SGHDT, CDR2 YYEEEE, per germline. The CDR3 is 15 residues long. V shed 4 bases and J 4 bases; nucleotides not matched to a gene: 5. This TCR came from a girl aged 10-17 years in good health and CMV-seronegative. Source material: PBMCs. The chain joins TRBV5-6 to TRBJ2-3; 11 bases are a match to TRBD2. The CDR3 here is CASSLSGGAADTQYF. The DNA for the CDR3 is TGTGCCAGCAGCCTTAGCGGGGGGGCCGCAGATACGCAGTATTTT.